The rows below give T cell receptor beta chains drawn from one sample of a study of PD-L1 blockade in urothelial cancer. Method: immunoSEQ multiplex PCR; TCRdb's copy keeps in-frame clones and lacks some. The sample carries over 65,000 clones, approximately 87% recorded once. This specimen was PBMCs, taken around atezolizumab (anti-PD-L1) treatment. All receptors derive from a man between 65 and 80 years old with urothelial cancer. Both conserved end residues are part of each CDR3. The D gene is left open where the match is weak. Clone size, where shown, is once, few, many, or a class for clones that have expanded.

J: TRBJ1-1; D: .; size: once; V: TRBV28; DNA: TGTGCCACCCGTCAGGGATGGGCTTTCTTT; CDR3: CATRQGWAFF
J: TRBJ1-4; D: TRBD1; size: .; V: TRBV6-6; DNA: TGTGCCAGCAGTCCAAAGGGACAGGGAGCGGAAAAACTGTTTTTT; CDR3: CASSPKGQGAEKLFF
J: TRBJ1-2; D: .; size: .; V: TRBV5-5; DNA: TGTGCCAGCAGCTCCCGGGCGGAGGGTGGCTACACCTTC; CDR3: CASSSRAEGGYTF
J: TRBJ1-3; D: TRBD1; size: .; V: TRBV19; DNA: TGTGCCAGTAGTTTGACAGGGGGCCCTGGAAACACCATATATTTT; CDR3: CASSLTGGPGNTIYF
J: TRBJ1-5; D: TRBD1; size: .; V: TRBV15; DNA: TGTGCCACCTCTAAAATGGACAGGGATCAACAGCCCCAGCATTTT; CDR3: CATSKMDRDQQPQHF
J: TRBJ1-1; D: TRBD1; size: .; V: TRBV6-5; DNA: TGTGCCAGCAGTAACCCGACAGGGGGTGGCACTGAAGCTTTCTTT; CDR3: CASSNPTGGGTEAFF
J: TRBJ2-7; D: .; size: many; V: TRBV9; DNA: TGTGCCAGCAGTCCGGACATACTATCCTACGAGCAGTACTTC; CDR3: CASSPDILSYEQYF
J: TRBJ2-5; D: TRBD1; size: .; V: TRBV7-9; DNA: TGTGCCAGCAGCACCTTTAGTGGGTTACTGGACAGGGAGGAGACCCAGTACTTC; CDR3: CASSTFSGLLDREETQYF
J: TRBJ2-2; D: TRBD2; size: .; V: TRBV28; DNA: TGTGCCAGCAGCCCTGCCGGCGGGAGGTTAAACACCGGGGAGCTGTTTTTT; CDR3: CASSPAGGRLNTGELFF
J: TRBJ2-6; D: TRBD1; size: .; V: TRBV18; DNA: TGTGCCAGCTCACCCGGGACAGCTGGGGCCAACGTCCTGACTTTC; CDR3: CASSPGTAGANVLTF
J: TRBJ2-7; D: .; size: few; V: TRBV10-3; DNA: TGTGCCATCAGCCCCTTAGACTACGAGCAGTACTTC; CDR3: CAISPLDYEQYF
J: TRBJ2-3; D: TRBD2; size: .; V: TRBV5-1; DNA: TGCGCCAGCAGCCAAGCGGGGGGTCGGGCAGATACGCAGTATTTT; CDR3: CASSQAGGRADTQYF
J: TRBJ1-1; D: .; size: .; V: TRBV2; DNA: TGTGCCAGCACCGGGGGGGAGAACACTGAAGCTTTCTTT; CDR3: CASTGGENTEAFF
J: TRBJ2-1; D: TRBD2; size: .; V: TRBV5-1; DNA: TGCGCCAGCAGCTTGGAGAGCGGGAGGGGTGGCAATGAGCAGTTCTTC; CDR3: CASSLESGRGGNEQFF
J: TRBJ2-5; D: .; size: few; V: TRBV15; DNA: TGTGCCACCAGCAGCTTGGAGACCCAGTACTTC; CDR3: CATSSLETQYF
J: TRBJ1-2; D: .; size: .; V: TRBV19; DNA: TGTGCCAGTAGACTTACAGGGACCGCCGTCTATGGCTACACCTTC; CDR3: CASRLTGTAVYGYTF
J: TRBJ2-2; D: TRBD1; size: .; V: TRBV29-1; DNA: TGCAGCGGGGGACAGGGAAGGGGCGGGGAGCTGTTTTTT; CDR3: CSGGQGRGGELFF
J: TRBJ2-5; D: .; size: .; V: TRBV2; DNA: TGTGCCAGCGGTCCGAGTCGGACCCAGTACTTC; CDR3: CASGPSRTQYF
J: TRBJ2-7; D: .; size: .; V: TRBV7-8; DNA: TGTGCCAGCAGCGCCCAGGGGGGCCCTTACTACGAGCAGTACTTC; CDR3: CASSAQGGPYYEQYF
J: TRBJ1-5; D: .; size: .; V: TRBV6-1; DNA: TGTGCCAGCAGTGAAAGGTACAGAATAAATCAGCCCCAGCATTTT; CDR3: CASSERYRINQPQHF
J: TRBJ2-1; D: TRBD2; size: .; V: TRBV5-4; DNA: TGTGCCAGCAGCTTCGGACTAGCGGGAGGGCTCAATGAGCAGTTCTTC; CDR3: CASSFGLAGGLNEQFF
J: TRBJ2-1; D: .; size: .; V: TRBV21-1; DNA: TGTGCCAGCAGCAGACCCGGGACAGGGGGCGAATTATGCTACAATGAGCAGTTCTTC; CDR3: CASSRPGTGGELCYNEQFF
J: TRBJ2-1; D: TRBD1; size: .; V: TRBV11-3; DNA: TGTGCCAGCAGCTTAGATAGGGGACAGGGAGACAATGAGCAGTTCTTC; CDR3: CASSLDRGQGDNEQFF
J: TRBJ1-1; D: TRBD1; size: .; V: TRBV6-5; DNA: TGTGCCAGCAGTCCCGGGACAGGGAAGACTGAAGCTTTCTTT; CDR3: CASSPGTGKTEAFF
J: TRBJ2-5; D: .; size: .; V: TRBV18; DNA: TGTGCCAGCTCACGAGGTCAGCAAGAGACCCAGTACTTC; CDR3: CASSRGQQETQYF